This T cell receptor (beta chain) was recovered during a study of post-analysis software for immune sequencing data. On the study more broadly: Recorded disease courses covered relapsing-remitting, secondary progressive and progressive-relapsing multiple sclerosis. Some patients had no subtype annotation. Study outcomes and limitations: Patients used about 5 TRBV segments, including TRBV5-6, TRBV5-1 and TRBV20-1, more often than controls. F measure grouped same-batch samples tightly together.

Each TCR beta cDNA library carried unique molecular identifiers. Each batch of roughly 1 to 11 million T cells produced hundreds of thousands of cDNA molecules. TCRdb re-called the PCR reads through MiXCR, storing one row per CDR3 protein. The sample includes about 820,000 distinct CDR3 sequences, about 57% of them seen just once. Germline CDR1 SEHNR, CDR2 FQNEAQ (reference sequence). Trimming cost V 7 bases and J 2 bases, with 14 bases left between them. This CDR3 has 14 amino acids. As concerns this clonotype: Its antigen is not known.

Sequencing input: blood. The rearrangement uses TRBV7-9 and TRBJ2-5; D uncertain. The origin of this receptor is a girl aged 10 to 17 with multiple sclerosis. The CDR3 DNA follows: TGTGCCAGCACCACTTTAGGGCCGCAAGAGACCCAGTACTTC. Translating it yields CASTTLGPQETQYF.